What follows are 20 T cell receptor beta chains derived from one specimen sequenced in a study of T cell responses to AZD1222 COVID-19 vaccine. Sequencing used immunoSEQ multiplex PCR; TCRdb keeps in-frame clones, though not all of them. The sample has about 140,000 clones; 85% to 90% are singletons. The specimen comprised peripheral blood, sampled on day 0 of AZD1222 vaccination. The origin of the receptors is an adult in good health.

This chain connects TRBV5-1 to TRBJ2-3; TRBD2 matches at 9 bases. There are 17 residues in the CDR3. The V gene's germline CDR1 is SGHRS and CDR2 YFSETQ. V gave up 5 bases and J gave up 6 bases; unmatched junction bases: 16. CDR3 region: CASRISGGLAGADTQYF. CDR3 DNA: TGCGCCAGCAGAATAAGCGGGGGGTTAGCGGGAGCCGATACGCAGTATTTT.

The chain joins TRBV13 to TRBJ1-1; no definite D call. Germline CDR1 PRHDT, CDR2 FYEKMQ (reference sequence). This CDR3 spans 13 amino acids. V lost 1 base, J lost 6 bases, and 9 bases lay in between. CDR3 protein: CASSLAPDAEAFF. The CDR3 DNA sequence: TGTGCCAGCAGCTTAGCCCCGGACGCTGAAGCTTTCTTT. The complete variable domain, with remaining parts taken from reference TRBV13 and TRBJ1-1, reads AAGVIQSPRHLIKEKRETATLKCYPIPRHDTVYWYQQGPGQDPQFLISFYEKMQSDKGSIPDRFSAQQFSDYHSELNMSSLELGDSALYFCASSLAPDAEAFFGQGTRLTVV.

This chain connects TRBV6-5 to TRBJ1-4; 7 positions match TRBD1. Unmatched junction bases numbered 3, after V lost 6 bases and J lost 2 bases. The germline gives CDR1 MNHEY, CDR2 SVGAGI. The CDR3 contains 14 residues. In nucleotides, the CDR3 is TGTGCCAGCAGACCGGGACAGACTAATGAAAAACTGTTTTTT. Its protein is CASRPGQTNEKLFF.

This chain connects TRBV6-5 to TRBJ1-2; 7 positions agree with TRBD1. CDR1 is MNHEY and CDR2 is SVGAGI in the germline V gene. Trimming took 5 bases from V and 4 from J; bases not matched to a gene: 7. The CDR3 runs 14 residues. The CDR3 DNA reads TGTGCCAGCAGTACGCGACAGGGAGCCTATGGCTACACCTTC. Protein product: CASSTRQGAYGYTF.

This rearrangement joins TRBV30 to TRBJ2-3; TRBD2 agrees at 8 bases. The V segment lost 0 bases and the J segment 2 bases; nucleotides outside the gene matches: 4. Germline loops: CDR1 GTSNPN, CDR2 SVGIG (reference sequence). This CDR3 region has 15 residues. CDR3 in DNA: TGTGCCTGGAGTGTATTAGCGGGGATCACAGATACGCAGTATTTT. This translates into CAWSVLAGITDTQYF.

The genes are TRBV5-1 and TRBJ2-1; the match to TRBD1 covers 7 bases. The V gene's germline CDR1 is SGHRS and CDR2 YFSETQ. The CDR3 covers 14 residues. The ends lost 6 bases at V and 9 bases at J; junction bases unmatched: 12. CDR3 DNA sequence: TGCGCCAGCATGCTAGGGACAGCGGTGGGTGAGCAGTTCTTC. Protein: CASMLGTAVGEQFF.

This clone appeared a single time. This rearrangement joins TRBV6-5 to TRBJ1-3; 10 positions match TRBD1. V was pared by 6 bases and J by 3 bases, with 5 bases of the junction left unmatched. The CDR3 is 15 amino acids. Germline V CDR1 and CDR2: MNHEY, SVGAGI. CDR3 sequence: CASRRQGAGGNTIYF. CDR3 coding DNA: TGTGCCAGCAGAAGACAGGGGGCTGGTGGAAACACCATATATTTT.

This clone has a handful of counts. This sequence joins TRBV5-1 and TRBJ2-7, with a possible D match to TRBD2 (5 bases). Germline V gene sequence: CDR1 SGHRS, CDR2 YFSETQ. The ends were cut back, 4 bases at V and 3 bases at J, with 11 bases in the middle. CDR3 length: 13 amino acids. CDR3 sequence (DNA): TGCGCCAGCAGCCCAGACGGGGACTACGAGCAGTACTTC. This sequence encodes CASSPDGDYEQYF.

The rearrangement links TRBV4-1 to TRBJ2-3; 10 nucleotides align to TRBD2. The CDR3 is made up of 17 amino acids. Germline CDR1 reads MGHRA; CDR2 reads YSYEKL. The V segment lost 1 base and the J segment 7 bases; nucleotides outside the gene matches: 11. CDR3 sequence: CASSQVTSGYPPNTQYF. The CDR3 coding sequence is TGCGCCAGCAGCCAAGTGACTAGCGGGTACCCACCGAATACGCAGTATTTT.

The rearrangement joins TRBV9 to TRBJ2-7, with D possibly matching TRBD1 (6 bases). Germline V gene sequence: CDR1 SGDLS, CDR2 YYNGEE. This CDR3 is built from 14 residues. Trimming removed 0 bases at V and 2 bases at J, with 9 bases between. The CDR3 reads CASSVGTEPYEQYF. The CDR3 region has the DNA TGTGCCAGCAGCGTAGGGACAGAGCCCTACGAGCAGTACTTC.

V and J are TRBV19 and TRBJ2-5; D is perhaps TRBD1 (6 bases). CDR1 LNHDA and CDR2 SQIVND come from the germline V gene (reference sequence). Trimming took 3 bases from V and 6 from J, leaving 20 bases between them. The CDR3 extends over 16 amino acids. DNA of the CDR3: TGTGCCAGTAGTATCGGATCGCTCACAGGGATTAAGACCCAGTACTTC. This codes for CASSIGSLTGIKTQYF. The entire variable domain, with the rest obtained from reference TRBV19 and TRBJ2-5, is as follows: DGGITQSPKYLFRKEGQNVTLSCEQNLNHDAMYWYRQDPGQGLRLIYYSQIVNDFQKGDIAEGYSVSREKKESFPLTVTSAQKNPTAFYLCASSIGSLTGIKTQYFGPGTRLLVL.

In its sample, this clone was seen once. The chain links TRBV19 to TRBJ1-5; D possibly corresponds to TRBD1 (5 bases). Trimming took off 2 bases at V and 0 bases at J, with 11 bases between the two ends. From germline, CDR1 is LNHDA and CDR2 SQIVND (reference sequence). CDR3 length: 16 amino acids. The CDR3 sequence is CASSIMGGYSNQPQHF. CDR3 sequence (DNA): TGTGCCAGTAGTATAATGGGGGGGTATAGCAATCAGCCCCAGCATTTT.

This rearrangement joins TRBV28 to TRBJ2-1, with 10 nucleotides matching TRBD2. Germline-derived CDR1 and CDR2 are MDHEN and SYDVKM. The ends lost 8 bases at V and 4 bases at J; junction bases unmatched: 11. This CDR3 has 16 amino acids. CDR3 in amino acids: CASRLPGLANYNEQFF. The CDR3 coding sequence is TGTGCCAGCCGGCTCCCGGGACTAGCGAATTACAATGAGCAGTTCTTC.

The J gene is TRBJ2-7, the V gene TRBV5-1, with a possible D match to TRBD1 (6 bases). Germline-derived CDR1 and CDR2 are SGHRS and YFSETQ. The CDR3 has 16 amino acids. Trimming took off 5 bases at V and 3 bases at J, with 21 bases between the two ends. The CDR3: CASSHSGEFKVYEQYF. CDR3 sequence (DNA): TGCGCCAGCAGTCACTCAGGGGAGTTTAAGGTCTACGAGCAGTACTTC.

The rearrangement uses TRBV6-5 and TRBJ1-1, with 7 nucleotides matching TRBD1. V dropped 2 bases and J dropped 1; count of bases not matched to a gene: 1. This CDR3 has 14 amino acids. Germline CDR1 is MNHEY and CDR2 is SVGAGI. CDR3 DNA: TGTGCCAGCAGTTACGACAGGGCGAACACTGAAGCTTTCTTT. This encodes CASSYDRANTEAFF.

CDR3 nucleotides: TGTGCCAGTAGTGCTAAATCCTCCGGGACTAGCGGGAGTGGCGGGGAGCTGTTTTTT. Translating gives CASSAKSSGTSGSGGELFF. V gene TRBV19 combines with J gene TRBJ2-2, with 14 nucleotides matching TRBD2. Germline lookup yields CDR1 LNHDA and CDR2 SQIVND (reference sequence). CDR3 size: 19 residues. Trimming cost V 5 bases and J 7 bases; bases outside gene matches: 15. Complete variable domain (other parts from reference TRBV19 and TRBJ2-2): DGGITQSPKYLFRKEGQNVTLSCEQNLNHDAMYWYRQDPGQGLRLIYYSQIVNDFQKGDIAEGYSVSREKKESFPLTVTSAQKNPTAFYLCASSAKSSGTSGSGGELFFGEGSRLTVL.

The V gene is TRBV4-3, the J gene TRBJ1-1; D is undetermined. The V gene's germline CDR1 is LGHNA and CDR2 YSLEER. This CDR3 is 13 amino acids long. V shed 1 base and J shed 5 bases, with 8 bases lying between them. CDR3 bases: TGCGCCAGCAGCCAAGTGGAGCGGACTGAAGCTTTCTTT. Protein sequence: CASSQVERTEAFF.

The J gene is TRBJ2-3, the V gene TRBV3-1 (or the pseudogene TRBV3-2); TRBD2 agrees at 8 bases. V was clipped by 3 bases and J by 3 bases; unmatched bases: 8. Germline V CDR1 and CDR2: LGHDT, YNNKEL (reference sequence). The CDR3 has 16 amino acids. DNA of the CDR3: TGTGCCAGCAGCCATGGTCCGGGACTAGATACAGATACGCAGTATTTT. Amino acids: CASSHGPGLDTDTQYF.

The CDR3 is CASSALATSYEQYF. DNA for the CDR3: TGTGCCAGCAGCGCACTAGCGACTTCCTACGAGCAGTACTTC. The chain has TRBV9 and TRBJ2-7; 7 positions match TRBD2. V shed 3 bases and J 1 base; nucleotides not matched to a gene: 4. Germline values: CDR1 SGDLS, CDR2 YYNGEE. CDR3 length equals 14 residues.

This chain uses TRBV19 with TRBJ1-1; TRBD1 matches 9 bases. The CDR3 extends over 13 amino acids. With V trimmed by 6 bases and J by 5 bases, 4 bases remained unmatched. CDR1 is LNHDA and CDR2 is SQIVND in the germline V gene (reference sequence). CDR3 nucleotide sequence: TGTGCCAGTAGGCAGACAGGGGGGACTGAAGCTTTCTTT. Residues: CASRQTGGTEAFF.